A selection of T cell receptor beta chains follows, all from one sample in a study of beta chain features in type 1 diabetes. Sequencing used immunoSEQ multiplex PCR; TCRdb keeps in-frame clones, though not all of them. The repertoire holds about 40,000 clones, with 45% to 50% as singletons. Sequencing was performed on central memory CD4+ T cells from blood. These receptors all stem from a woman in her late teens or twenties in good health. Each CDR3 is given with its conserved first and last residue. Each record gives: D gene, J gene, CDR3 length, V gene, clone size, CDR3 DNA, CDR3 protein. A D gene is named only where the DNA matches it firmly. Expanded clones are given a class, and other clones once, few, many or no size at all.

TRBD1	TRBJ1-1	13	TRBV25-1	NA	TGTGCCAGCAGTTACAGGGGCGACACTGAAGCTTTCTTT	CASSYRGDTEAFF
TRBD2	TRBJ2-1	15	TRBV7-9	once	TGTGCCAGCAGCCCTACTAGCGGGAGTCGCAATGAGCAGTTCTTC	CASSPTSGSRNEQFF
NA	TRBJ1-2	12	TRBV11-2	NA	TGTGCCAGCAGCGATAGACAGCACGGCTACACCTTC	CASSDRQHGYTF
NA	TRBJ1-1	15	TRBV5-1	few	TGCGCCAGCAGCTTAACAGGGTTGTTGAACACTGAAGCTTTCTTT	CASSLTGLLNTEAFF
NA	TRBJ1-2	13	TRBV14	once	TGTGCCAGCAGCCGATCAGGGCCAAGCGGCTACACCTTC	CASSRSGPSGYTF
TRBD1	TRBJ2-3	13	TRBV29-1	few	TGCAGCGTGGGGACAGGGTGGGCAGATACGCAGTATTTT	CSVGTGWADTQYF
NA	TRBJ1-1	16	TRBV9	NA	TGTGCCAGCAGCGTAGATCTTGCGATGGGGGGCACTGAAGCTTTCTTT	CASSVDLAMGGTEAFF
NA	TRBJ2-3	12	TRBV18	NA	TGTGCCAGCTCTCTTCGCACAGATACGCAGTATTTT	CASSLRTDTQYF
NA	TRBJ2-7	11	TRBV27	few	TGTGCCAGCAGTTGTCATTGCGAGCAGTACTTC	CASSCHCEQYF
NA	TRBJ2-7	15	TRBV12-1	NA	TGTGCCAGCCATACGCCTAGCGGGAGGAACTACGAGCAGTACTTC	CASHTPSGRNYEQYF
NA	TRBJ1-2	16	TRBV5-1	NA	TGCGCCAGCAGCTTGGAACTGGGGGAGGGTTGGAACGGCTACACCTTC	CASSLELGEGWNGYTF
NA	TRBJ1-1	17	TRBV6-1	NA	TGTGCCAGCAGTGCCAGTGGGCAGGACTTCATGAACACTGAAGCTTTCTTT	CASSASGQDFMNTEAFF
NA	TRBJ1-4	16	TRBV25-1	NA	TGTGCCAGCAGTGACCGTTTCGTTGCAACTAATGAAAAACTGTTTTTT	CASSDRFVATNEKLFF
TRBD1	TRBJ2-7	18	TRBV2	few	TGTGCCAGCACCCTCATCAGGGGGTGGACAGGGCACTCCTACGAGCAGTACTTC	CASTLIRGWTGHSYEQYF
NA	TRBJ2-3	14	TRBV5-6	NA	TGTGCCAGCAGCTTGAGGGGGGGCGCAGATACGCAGTATTTT	CASSLRGGADTQYF
TRBD2	TRBJ2-2	16	TRBV29-1	once	TGCAGCGCCGGGGGTACTAGCGGGAGTGCCACCGGGGAGCTGTTTTTT	CSAGGTSGSATGELFF
TRBD2	TRBJ2-7	16	TRBV18	once	TGTGCCAGCTCACCGAAGGGACTAGCGGGGACCTACGAGCAGTACTTC	CASSPKGLAGTYEQYF
NA	TRBJ2-1	15	TRBV19	NA	TGTGCCAGTATGGAGACTGCGGCGGGCTACAATGAGCAGTTCTTC	CASMETAAGYNEQFF
NA	TRBJ2-3	14	TRBV4-2	many	TGTGCCAGCAGCCAAGCAGAGGACACAGATACGCAGTATTTT	CASSQAEDTDTQYF
TRBD2	TRBJ2-1	16	TRBV29-1	medium-sized	TGCAGCGTTGATAGGTGGCTAGCGGGAGAGTACAATGAGCAGTTCTTC	CSVDRWLAGEYNEQFF
NA	TRBJ1-1	14	TRBV19	NA	TGTGCCAGTAGTATAGTTGGCCAGGGCCCTGAAGCTTTCTTT	CASSIVGQGPEAFF
NA	TRBJ1-2	12	TRBV29-1	NA	TGCAGCGTTGAGGACAACTTCTATGGCTACACCTTC	CSVEDNFYGYTF
TRBD1	TRBJ2-2	14	TRBV30	NA	TGTGCCTGGAGTAAGGGACAGGCTACCGGGGAGCTGTTTTTT	CAWSKGQATGELFF
NA	TRBJ2-3	13	TRBV27	NA	TGTGCCAGCAGTTTATCCCGGGGAGATACGCAGTATTTT	CASSLSRGDTQYF
NA	TRBJ1-2	12	TRBV28	NA	TGTGCCAGCACAAAGGGGAACTATGGCTACACCTTC	CASTKGNYGYTF
TRBD1	TRBJ2-5	13	TRBV2	once	TGTGCCAGCAGCCGGGACAGGGCCGAGACCCAGTACTTC	CASSRDRAETQYF
TRBD1	TRBJ1-1	14	TRBV7-9	NA	TGTGCCAGCAGCATCCGGGACAGGGGGGCTGAAGCTTTCTTT	CASSIRDRGAEAFF
TRBD1	TRBJ1-2	13	TRBV7-9	NA	TGTGCCAGCAGCTTTACGGACAGGGATGGCTACACCTTC	CASSFTDRDGYTF
NA	TRBJ2-7	14	TRBV10-3	NA	TGTGCCATCAAAGGTCACGGGGGACGCTACGAGCAGTACTTC	CAIKGHGGRYEQYF
TRBD2	TRBJ2-7	14	TRBV5-5	NA	TGTGCCAGCAGCTTAGCGGGGGCCCCCTACGAGCAGTACTTC	CASSLAGAPYEQYF
NA	TRBJ2-7	14	TRBV19	NA	TGTGCCAGTAGCCTATCTCAGCGGGTCTACGAGCAGTACTTC	CASSLSQRVYEQYF